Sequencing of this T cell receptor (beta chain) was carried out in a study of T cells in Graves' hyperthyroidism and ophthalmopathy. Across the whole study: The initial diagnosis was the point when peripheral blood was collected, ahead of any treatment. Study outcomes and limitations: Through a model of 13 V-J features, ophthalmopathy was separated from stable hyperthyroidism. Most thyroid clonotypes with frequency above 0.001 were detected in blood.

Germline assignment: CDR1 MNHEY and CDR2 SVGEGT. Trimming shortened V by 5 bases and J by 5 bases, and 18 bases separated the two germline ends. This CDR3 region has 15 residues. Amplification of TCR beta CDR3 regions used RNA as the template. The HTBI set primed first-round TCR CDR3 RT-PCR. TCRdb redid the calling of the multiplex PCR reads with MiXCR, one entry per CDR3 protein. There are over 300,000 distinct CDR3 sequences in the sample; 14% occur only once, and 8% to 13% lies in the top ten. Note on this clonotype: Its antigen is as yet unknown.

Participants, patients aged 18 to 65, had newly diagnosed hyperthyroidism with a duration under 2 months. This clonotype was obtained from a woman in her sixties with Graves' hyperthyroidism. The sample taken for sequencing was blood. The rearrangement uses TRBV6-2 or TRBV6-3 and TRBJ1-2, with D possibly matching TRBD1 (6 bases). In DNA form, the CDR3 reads TGTGCCAGCAGTGCCCAACCTGGACAGTTATATGGCTACACCTTC. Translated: CASSAQPGQLYGYTF.